This T cell receptor beta chain came from a study of cytomegalovirus exposure and HLA in healthy donors (dated by TCRdb to the late 2010s). For context, the study as a whole: An earlier analysis of approximately 600 of the donors reported more than 250 Gb of sequence data and some 120 million unique TCR beta sequences from around 200 million T cells. An early release covering approximately 600 HLA-typed donors comprised approximately 300 gigabases of sequencing data and 85 million to 100 million unique TCR sequences. Among the roughly 410 genotyped donors, approximately 81% belonged to the genetic ancestry cluster associated with self-reported Caucasian donors. The study aimed to test whether signatures of past pathogen exposure could be identified by cataloging public T cell receptors. Using immunosequencing, the study profiled T cell repertoires from 500 to 800 subjects and related those repertoires to cytomegalovirus serostatus. Along with the approximately 650-subject first cohort, a separate validation cohort of some 130 different subjects was used. To predict cytomegalovirus infection status, the study brought together high-throughput TCR immunosequencing, statistical association of individual TCRs with disease status, and machine learning. In a later analysis, previously published TCR beta repertoires from 550 to 750 donors were re-analyzed and high-resolution HLA genotyping was added so that TCR occurrence patterns could be studied. Rather than drawing on any new phenotypic data, the later analysis identified candidate immune exposures from TCR beta sequences and the way those sequences occurred across donors. An earlier analysis of 450 to 750 of the donors used high-throughput TCR beta sequencing to judge whether each TCR beta V gene segment behaved as functional or pseudogenic. Donor age, sex, ethnicity and CMV serostatus were compiled together with the repertoire data. A later genetic analysis took genome-wide SNP genotypes for about 65% of the 666 donors and used that subset as a discovery cohort. Every repertoire in the discovery cohort had been generated on one and the same sequencing platform. Class I and class II HLA loci were covered by the typing at four-digit resolution. Typing coverage differed by locus: A, B, C, DRB1 and DQB1 were typed in roughly 620-630 donors, DQA1 in around 500, DPA1 in approximately 600, and DPB1 in approximately 450. Several DR-DQ haplotypes were treated as single units for association and clustering because of strong linkage in the cohort. On average, roughly 240,000 unique TCR beta nucleotide sequences were sequenced per donor among some 420 genotyped donors of the cohort, with roughly a sixth of those sequences being non-productive. Broader findings and caveats from the paper: When HLA alleles, especially DR and DQ, strongly co-occurred, TCR associations were difficult to assign to individual alleles. The earlier analysis of fewer than 750 of the donors excluded around 17 rarely observed V segments, including chromosome 9 orphons, because counts were too low. Because some donors lacked HLA typing at each locus, the association tests relied only on the typed subset. The study gave a list of around 170 TCR beta chains associated with cytomegalovirus. In a later analysis, HLA-associated TCR beta chains showed more clonal expansion and lower generation probabilities than non-associated chains that were equally common. A later genetic analysis associated a missense DCLRE1C variant with V-gene and J-gene trimming of TCR beta chains, and an independent cohort replicated the association. Most TCR sequences were seen in very few donors, while some public TCRs were found in many individuals. In this cohort, only TCR beta chains were sequenced, and detectable features were limited by the absence of alpha or paired-chain data. The authors suggested that the approach could potentially be generalized to other disease states and immunological phenotypes. Linkage disequilibrium might explain the correlated functional status among segregating V segments, but an unknown experimental factor could not be ruled out. A later analysis found that TCR association rates varied across HLA loci, with DRB1 alleles showing the most associated TCRs and HLA-C alleles the fewest. Cytomegalovirus status was reported to be diagnosed by the classifier with high specificity and sensitivity in both the original and validation cohorts. Because the 87-base-pair reads could not distinguish some IMGT-functional V segments, including TRBV6-2 and TRBV6-3, those segments were excluded. For the cohort, immune exposure information was limited to CMV serostatus. A later analysis associated 16,951 TCR beta sequences with specific HLA alleles at a false discovery rate of 0.05. In an earlier analysis of some 550 of the donors, most TCR beta V segments were observed in productive rearrangements about 87% or about 30% of the time, broadly matching IMGT annotations. A later genetic analysis reported fewer N-insertions in productive TCRs among donors in an Asian-associated ancestry cluster than the roughly 670-donor mean. In a later analysis, most CMV-associated TCR beta chains were found to appear HLA-restricted, with HLA associations seemingly driven largely by CMV exposure. A group of highly shared sequence variants was considered likely to be a technical artifact of the sequencing pipeline. A further reported finding was that TCR beta sequences accurately predicted the HLA-A and HLA-B alleles for most subjects in the first cohort. Presence/absence analyses assumed roughly uniform sequencing depth across donors, an assumption that may not hold. A later analysis reported that several top co-occurrence clusters appeared linked to parvovirus B19, influenza, CMV and Epstein-Barr virus. Three of the identified cytomegalovirus-associated TCR beta chains were confirmed in vitro to be specific for cytomegalovirus antigens.

Library preparation was by the immunoSEQ multiplex PCR assay. For the multiplex PCR, a mixture combining 60 forward primers for TCR Vbeta segments and 13 reverse primers for TCR Jbeta segments was used. The CDR3 region of rearranged TCR beta genes was amplified from genomic DNA by a multiplex PCR assay. On the Illumina HiSeq System, the amplified TCR beta libraries were sequenced as 87-base-pair reads. The published analysis was carried out like this. A later analysis tallied roughly 80 million unique TCR beta chains across the 650 to 750 repertoires, and some 10 million of those chains were shared by two or more donors. To remove PCR and sequencing errors, raw reads were error-corrected and collapsed into unique sequences using a nearest-neighbor algorithm that merged closely related sequences. To assign V, D and J gene segments, CDR3 sequences were aligned to IMGT reference sequences. Each retained sequence needed at least a six-nucleotide match to both a V gene segment and a J gene segment. Rearrangements were classified as productive when the CDR3 lacked stop codons and remained in frame with V and J, and all other rearrangements were classified as non-productive. CDR3 was defined according to IMGT convention as the region running from the second conserved V-encoded cysteine to the conserved J-encoded phenylalanine. In an earlier analysis of just under 600 of the donors, sequences lacking an unambiguous match to a single V gene segment were excluded. An earlier analysis of fewer than 750 of the donors classified V segments as functional when productive rearrangements were above 56.7% and as segregating when the standard deviation between donors was above 5%. A statistical classification framework was built to diagnose cytomegalovirus status from the catalog of TCR beta chain sequences. A later analysis assigned V and J genes by comparing TCR nucleotide sequences with IMGT/GENE-DB human TR gene sequences. In a later analysis, CDR3 sequences and most-parsimonious VDJ recombination scenarios were assigned using the TCRdist pipeline. In a later analysis, every TCR beta chain was defined by the combination of its CDR3 amino acid sequence and its V-gene family, and reads without a unique V-gene family were dropped. In a later analysis, 500 to 650 highly shared, low-generation-probability nucleotide sequences were removed to address suspected cross-contamination and a sequencing artifact. For each public chain, a later analysis derived a clonal expansion index from normalized ranks of inferred template counts within each repertoire. In a later analysis, generation probabilities were computed with a VDJ recombination model fitted to out-of-frame rearrangements, and the resulting probabilities were checked against IGoR. In a later analysis, hypergeometric tests were used to score TCR-TCR, TCR-HLA and TCR-CMV co-occurrence, with a repertoire-size bias correction applied to TCR pairs. To estimate false discovery rates, a later analysis permuted the HLA or CMV assignments 20 times. A later analysis grouped co-occurring TCRs with DBSCAN, adding TCRdist sequence similarity when clustering within HLA-allele-positive subsets. For co-occurrence clustering, repertoires with fewer than 30,000 or more than 120,000 public chains were excluded, along with 5 or 6 repertoires with anomalous nucleotide sharing. TCRdb mirrors the immuneACCESS table, restricted to in-frame sequences. Some clones are absent from its copies; in checked studies, under half trace to an unresolved V gene, and the reason for the others is unknown. The D gene and trimming were derived from the DNA, and the V and J assignments and clone size from that table. The sample table lists about 200,000 clones, roughly 80% of them with a count of one. The biggest ten clones account for 1.7% of the sample.

Points on this clone: Its antigen is not yet known. No much larger clonotype is one base removed from it; base qualities were not supplied.

The germline V and J ends show losses of 4 bases and 3 bases respectively, and no gene match explains 4 bases of the junction. The CDR3, cysteine through phenylalanine, is 15 amino acids long. Only the CDR3 part of the read is kept: 45 bases, read in frame from the first base. CDR1 is given as MNHNS and CDR2 as SASEGT, both from the germline V gene. The cohort consisted of 600 or so healthy bone marrow donors. At the time of sampling, every cohort member was nominally healthy, though immune exposures that went unrecorded were likely present. The donor was CMV seronegative and was included in the group of about 400 seronegative cohort members. Each donor provided a peripheral blood sample, and peripheral blood mononuclear cells were used for TCR beta sequencing. Genomic DNA extraction from the blood cell samples was performed with the Qiagen DNeasy Blood Extraction Kit.

The source is a man in his fifties or sixties in good health and CMV-seronegative. This receptor chain uses TRBV6-1 and TRBJ2-5; TRBD2 agrees with 11 junctional bases. Sample: PBMCs. At the DNA level, the sequence is TGTGCCAGCAGTGCGGGGACTAGCGGAAAAGAGACCCAGTACTTC. Its protein reads: CASSAGTSGKETQYF.